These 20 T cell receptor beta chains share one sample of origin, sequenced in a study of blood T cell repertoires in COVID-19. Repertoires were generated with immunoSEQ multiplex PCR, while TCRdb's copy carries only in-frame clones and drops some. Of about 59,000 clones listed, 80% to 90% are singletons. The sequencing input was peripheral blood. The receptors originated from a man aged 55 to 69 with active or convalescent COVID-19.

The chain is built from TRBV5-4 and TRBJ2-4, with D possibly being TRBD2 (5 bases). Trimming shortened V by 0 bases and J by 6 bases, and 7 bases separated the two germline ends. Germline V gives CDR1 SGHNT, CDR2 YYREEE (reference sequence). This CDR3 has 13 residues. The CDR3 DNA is TGTGCCAGCAGCTTGGTTGAGGGAAACATTCAGTACTTC. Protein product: CASSLVEGNIQYF.

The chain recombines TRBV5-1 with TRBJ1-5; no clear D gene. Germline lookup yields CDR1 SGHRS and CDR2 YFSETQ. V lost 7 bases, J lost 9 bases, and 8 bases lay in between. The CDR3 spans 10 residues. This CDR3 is CASERGPQHF. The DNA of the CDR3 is TGCGCCAGCGAGCGAGGGCCCCAGCATTTT. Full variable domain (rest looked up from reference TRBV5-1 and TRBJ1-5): KAGVTQTPRYLIKTRGQQVTLSCSPISGHRSVSWYQQTPGQGLQFLFEYFSETQRNKGNFPGRFSGRQFSNSRSEMNVSTLELGDSALYLCASERGPQHFGDGTRLSIL.

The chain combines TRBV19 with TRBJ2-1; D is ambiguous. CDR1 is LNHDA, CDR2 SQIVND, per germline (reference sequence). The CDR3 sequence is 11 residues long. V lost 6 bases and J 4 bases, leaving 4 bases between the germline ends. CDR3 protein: CASRLYNEQFF. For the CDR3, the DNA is TGTGCCAGTAGACTATACAATGAGCAGTTCTTC.

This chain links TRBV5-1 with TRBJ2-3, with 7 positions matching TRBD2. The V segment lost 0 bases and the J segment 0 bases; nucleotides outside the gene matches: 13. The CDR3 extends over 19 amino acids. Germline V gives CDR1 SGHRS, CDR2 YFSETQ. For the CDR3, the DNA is TGCGCCAGCAGCTTGGCATTTTTTGCTAGCGGTCTTAGCACAGATACGCAGTATTTT. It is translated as CASSLAFFASGLSTDTQYF.

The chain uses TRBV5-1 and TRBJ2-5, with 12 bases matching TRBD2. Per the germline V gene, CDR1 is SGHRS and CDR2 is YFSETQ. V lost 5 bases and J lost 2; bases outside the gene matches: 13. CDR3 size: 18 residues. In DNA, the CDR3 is TGCGCCAGCAGAATCGACCTTTGGACTAGCGGGGCACAAGAGACCCAGTACTTC. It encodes CASRIDLWTSGAQETQYF.

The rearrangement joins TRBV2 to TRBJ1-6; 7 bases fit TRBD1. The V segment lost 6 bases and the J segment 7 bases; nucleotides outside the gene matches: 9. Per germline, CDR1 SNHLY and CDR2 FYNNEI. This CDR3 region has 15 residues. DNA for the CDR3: TGTGCCAGCAGAGCCCAGACAGGGTCGAATTCACCCCTCCACTTT. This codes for CASRAQTGSNSPLHF.

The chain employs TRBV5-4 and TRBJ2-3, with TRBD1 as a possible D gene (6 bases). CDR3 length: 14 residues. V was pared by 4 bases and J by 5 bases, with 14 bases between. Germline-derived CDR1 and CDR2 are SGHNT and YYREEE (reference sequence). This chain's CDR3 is CASSRQEKGDTQYF. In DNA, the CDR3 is TGTGCCAGCAGCCGACAGGAGAAGGGAGATACGCAGTATTTT.

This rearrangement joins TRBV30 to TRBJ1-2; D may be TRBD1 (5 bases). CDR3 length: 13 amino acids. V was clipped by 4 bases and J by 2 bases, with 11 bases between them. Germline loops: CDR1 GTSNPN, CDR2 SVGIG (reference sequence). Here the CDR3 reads CAWNLPGNYGYTF. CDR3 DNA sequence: TGTGCCTGGAATCTCCCAGGGAACTATGGCTACACCTTC.

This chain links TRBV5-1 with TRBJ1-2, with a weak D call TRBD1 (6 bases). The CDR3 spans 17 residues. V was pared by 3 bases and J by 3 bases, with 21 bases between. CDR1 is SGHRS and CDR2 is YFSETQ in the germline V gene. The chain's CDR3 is CASSSGRQVPSDYGYTF. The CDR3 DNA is TGCGCCAGCAGCTCCGGACGACAGGTGCCATCAGACTATGGCTACACCTTC.

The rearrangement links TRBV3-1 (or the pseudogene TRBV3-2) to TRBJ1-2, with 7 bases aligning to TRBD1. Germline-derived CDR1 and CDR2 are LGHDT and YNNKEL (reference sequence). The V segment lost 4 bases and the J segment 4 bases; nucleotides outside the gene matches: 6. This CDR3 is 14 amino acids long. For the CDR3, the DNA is TGTGCCAGCAGCCTTATGACAGGGACCTATGGCTACACCTTC. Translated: CASSLMTGTYGYTF.

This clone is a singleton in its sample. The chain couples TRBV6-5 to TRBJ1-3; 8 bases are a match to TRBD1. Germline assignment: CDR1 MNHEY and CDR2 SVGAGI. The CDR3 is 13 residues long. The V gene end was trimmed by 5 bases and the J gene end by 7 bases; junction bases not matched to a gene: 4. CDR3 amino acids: CASSPGGANTIYF. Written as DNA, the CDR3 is TGTGCCAGCAGTCCAGGGGGCGCGAACACCATATATTTT.

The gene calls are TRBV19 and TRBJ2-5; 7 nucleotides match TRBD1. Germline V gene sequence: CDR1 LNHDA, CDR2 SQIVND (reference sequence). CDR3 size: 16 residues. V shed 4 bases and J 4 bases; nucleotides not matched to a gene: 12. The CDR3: CASSRGQTGRGETQYF. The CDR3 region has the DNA TGTGCCAGTAGTAGGGGACAGACCGGCCGGGGAGAGACCCAGTACTTC.

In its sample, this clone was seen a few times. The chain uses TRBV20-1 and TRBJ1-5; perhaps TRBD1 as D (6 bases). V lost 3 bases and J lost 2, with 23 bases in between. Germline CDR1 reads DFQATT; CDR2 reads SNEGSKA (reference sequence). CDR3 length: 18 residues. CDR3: CSASRTGIGDFGNQPQHF. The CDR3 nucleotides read TGCAGTGCTAGTCGTACAGGGATCGGAGATTTTGGCAATCAGCCCCAGCATTTT.

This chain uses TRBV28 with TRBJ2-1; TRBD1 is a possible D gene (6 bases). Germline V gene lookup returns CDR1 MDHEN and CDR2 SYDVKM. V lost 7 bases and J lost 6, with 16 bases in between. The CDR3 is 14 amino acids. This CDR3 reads CASIKGPGVNEQFF. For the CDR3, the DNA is TGTGCCAGCATAAAGGGTCCAGGGGTCAATGAGCAGTTCTTC.

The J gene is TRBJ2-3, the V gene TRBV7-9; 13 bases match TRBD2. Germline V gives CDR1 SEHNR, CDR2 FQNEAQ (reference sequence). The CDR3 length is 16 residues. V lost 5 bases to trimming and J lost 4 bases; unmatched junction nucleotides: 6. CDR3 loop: CASSTGLAGVADTQYF. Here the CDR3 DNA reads TGTGCCAGCAGCACCGGACTAGCGGGAGTGGCAGATACGCAGTATTTT.

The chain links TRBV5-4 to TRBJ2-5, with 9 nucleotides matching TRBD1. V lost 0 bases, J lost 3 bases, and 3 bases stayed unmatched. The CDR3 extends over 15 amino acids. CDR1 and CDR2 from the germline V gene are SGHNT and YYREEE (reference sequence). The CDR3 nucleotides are TGTGCCAGCAGCTTGGCCGGGACAGGGAAAGAGACCCAGTACTTC. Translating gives CASSLAGTGKETQYF.

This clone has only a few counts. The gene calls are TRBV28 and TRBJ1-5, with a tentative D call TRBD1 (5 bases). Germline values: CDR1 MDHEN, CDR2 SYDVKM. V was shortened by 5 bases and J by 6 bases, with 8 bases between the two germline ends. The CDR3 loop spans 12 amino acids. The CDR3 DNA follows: TGTGCCAGCAGTGGGGCAGGTCAGCCCCAGCATTTT. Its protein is CASSGAGQPQHF.

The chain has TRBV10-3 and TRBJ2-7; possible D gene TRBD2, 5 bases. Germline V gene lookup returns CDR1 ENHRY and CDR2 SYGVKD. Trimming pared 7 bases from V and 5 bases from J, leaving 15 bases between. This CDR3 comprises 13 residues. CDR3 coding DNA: TGTGCCATCACGGGGAGCCTGAGGGACGAGCAGTACTTC. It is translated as CAITGSLRDEQYF.

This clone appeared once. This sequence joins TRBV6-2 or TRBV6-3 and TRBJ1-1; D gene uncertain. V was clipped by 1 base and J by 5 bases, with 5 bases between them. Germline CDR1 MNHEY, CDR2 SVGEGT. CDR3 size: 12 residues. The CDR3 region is CASSYWETEAFF. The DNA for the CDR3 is TGTGCCAGCAGTTACTGGGAGACTGAAGCTTTCTTT.

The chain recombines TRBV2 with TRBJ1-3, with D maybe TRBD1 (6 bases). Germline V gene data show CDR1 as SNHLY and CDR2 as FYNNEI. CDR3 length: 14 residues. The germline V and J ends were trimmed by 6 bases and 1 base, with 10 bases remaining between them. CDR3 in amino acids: CASRPGTSGNTIYF. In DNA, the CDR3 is TGTGCCAGCAGACCCGGGACATCTGGAAACACCATATATTTT.